A single sample is the source of the 3 T cell receptor beta chains below, sequenced in a study of human T cells and chemical hapten exposure. Regarding treatment: therapeutic diphenylcyclopropenone sensitization with weekly scalp DPC. Individual cDNA molecules in this library carried unique molecular identifiers. Via MiXCR, TCRdb re-called the reads, giving one row per CDR3 protein. The sample holds some 500 distinct CDR3 sequences, approximately 70% seen once. The sample in question was whole blood, obtained before DPC sensitization or 2, 6, or about 24 weeks after (not recorded which). These receptors were collected from an adult with alopecia areata. Some clones in this sample may be carry-over from other donors' samples. This table probably holds off-target reads from a library built for another chain.

The chain recombines TRBV18 with TRBJ1-1; D gene ambiguous. Trimming cost V 6 bases and J 4 bases, with 15 bases left between them. The CDR3 contains 14 residues. CDR1 is KGHSH and CDR2 is LQKENI in the germline V gene. CDR3 nucleotides: TGTGCCAGCTCCGGCGGGGTCGGGCCCACTGAAGCTTTCTTT. Protein: CASSGGVGPTEAFF.

The CDR3: CASTLIPGNQPQHF. DNA of the CDR3: TGCGCCAGCACCTTAATTCCGGGCAATCAGCCCCAGCATTTT. This chain links TRBV5-1 with TRBJ1-5, with unresolved D. Germline assignment: CDR1 SGHRS and CDR2 YFSETQ. V was cut by 6 bases and J by 2 bases, with 12 bases left in between. This CDR3 contains 14 residues. Drawing the rest from reference TRBV5-1 and TRBJ1-5, the complete variable domain is KAGVTQTPRYLIKTRGQQVTLSCSPISGHRSVSWYQQTPGQGLQFLFEYFSETQRNKGNFPGRFSGRQFSNSRSEMNVSTLELGDSALYLCASTLIPGNQPQHFGDGTRLSIL.

This clonotype was seen a handful of times. The rearrangement joins TRBV7-9 to TRBJ2-5; D unresolved. CDR1 and CDR2 from the germline V gene are SEHNR and FQNEAQ (reference sequence). Trimming cost V 5 bases and J 2 bases, with 15 bases left between them. This CDR3 has 15 residues. The CDR3 is CASSLPRPRQETQYF. CDR3 coding DNA: TGTGCCAGCAGCCTGCCCCGGCCGCGTCAAGAGACCCAGTACTTC. Combining the CDR3 with reference TRBV7-9 and TRBJ2-5 gives the whole variable domain DTGVSQNPRHKITKRGQNVTFRCDPISEHNRLYWYRQTLGQGPEFLTYFQNEAQLEKSRLLSDRFSAERPKGSFSTLEIQRTEQGDSAMYLCASSLPRPRQETQYFGPGTRLLVL.